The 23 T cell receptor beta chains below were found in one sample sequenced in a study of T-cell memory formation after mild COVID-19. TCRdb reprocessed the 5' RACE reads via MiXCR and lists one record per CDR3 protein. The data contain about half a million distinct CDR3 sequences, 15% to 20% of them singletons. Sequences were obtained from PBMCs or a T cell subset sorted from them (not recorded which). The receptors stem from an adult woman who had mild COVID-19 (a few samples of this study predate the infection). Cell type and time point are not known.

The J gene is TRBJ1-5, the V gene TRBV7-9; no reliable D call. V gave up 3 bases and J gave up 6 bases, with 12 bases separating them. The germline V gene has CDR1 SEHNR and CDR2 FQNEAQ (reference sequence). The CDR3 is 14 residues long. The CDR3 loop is CASSFDGSGQPQHF. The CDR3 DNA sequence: TGTGCCAGCAGCTTCGATGGAAGTGGTCAGCCCCAGCATTTT.

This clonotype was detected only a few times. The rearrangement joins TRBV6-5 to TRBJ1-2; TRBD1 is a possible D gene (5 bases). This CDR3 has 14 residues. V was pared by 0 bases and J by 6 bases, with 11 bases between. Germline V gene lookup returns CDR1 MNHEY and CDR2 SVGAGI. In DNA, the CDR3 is TGTGCCAGCAGTTACTCGGGGCAGGGTGATGGCTACACCTTC. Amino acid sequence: CASSYSGQGDGYTF.

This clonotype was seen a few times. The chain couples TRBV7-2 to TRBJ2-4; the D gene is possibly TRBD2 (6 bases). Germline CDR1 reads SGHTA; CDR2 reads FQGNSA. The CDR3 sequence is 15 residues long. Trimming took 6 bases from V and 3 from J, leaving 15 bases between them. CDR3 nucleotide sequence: TGTGCCAGCAGGCCGTTCGGGGGAAGCAAAAACATTCAGTACTTC. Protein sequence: CASRPFGGSKNIQYF.

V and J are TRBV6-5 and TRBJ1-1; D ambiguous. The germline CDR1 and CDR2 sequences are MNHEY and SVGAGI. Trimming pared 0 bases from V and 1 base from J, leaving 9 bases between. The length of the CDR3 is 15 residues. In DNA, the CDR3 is TGTGCCAGCAGTTACTCGAAGTCCAGGAACACTGAAGCTTTCTTT. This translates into CASSYSKSRNTEAFF.

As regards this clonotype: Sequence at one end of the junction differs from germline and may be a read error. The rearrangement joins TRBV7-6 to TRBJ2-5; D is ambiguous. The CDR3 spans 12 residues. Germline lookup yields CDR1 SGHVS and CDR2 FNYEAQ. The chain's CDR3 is CATSSRQETQYF. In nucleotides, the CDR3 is TGTGCCACCAGCTCAAGGCAAGAGACCCAGTACTTC.

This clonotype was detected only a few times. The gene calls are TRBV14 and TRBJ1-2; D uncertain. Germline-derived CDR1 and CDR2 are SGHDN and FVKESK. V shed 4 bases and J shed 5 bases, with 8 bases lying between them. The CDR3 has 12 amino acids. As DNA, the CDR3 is TGTGCCAGCAGCCGAACAATGTATGGCTACACCTTC. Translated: CASSRTMYGYTF.

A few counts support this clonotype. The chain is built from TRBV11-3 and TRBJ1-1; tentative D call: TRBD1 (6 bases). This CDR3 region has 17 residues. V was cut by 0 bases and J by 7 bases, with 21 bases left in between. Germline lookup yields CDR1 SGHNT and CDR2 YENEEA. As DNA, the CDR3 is TGTGCCAGCAGCTTAGATCGTGAACAGGGAGGTCTCCTTGAAGCTTTCTTT. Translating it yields CASSLDREQGGLLEAFF.

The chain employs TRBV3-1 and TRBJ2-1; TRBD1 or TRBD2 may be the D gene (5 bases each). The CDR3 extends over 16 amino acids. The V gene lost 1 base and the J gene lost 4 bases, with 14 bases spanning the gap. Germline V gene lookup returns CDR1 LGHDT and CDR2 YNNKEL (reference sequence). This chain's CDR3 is CASSQAGPGRYNEQFF. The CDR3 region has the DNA TGTGCCAGCAGCCAAGCAGGGCCGGGGCGGTACAATGAGCAGTTCTTC.

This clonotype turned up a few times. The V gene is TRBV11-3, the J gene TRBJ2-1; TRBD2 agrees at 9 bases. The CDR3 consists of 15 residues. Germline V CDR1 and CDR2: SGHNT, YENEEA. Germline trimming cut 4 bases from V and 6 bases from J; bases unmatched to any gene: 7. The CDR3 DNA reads TGTGCCAGCAGCTATAGCGGGAGCCGGGGCAATGAGCAGTTCTTC. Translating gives CASSYSGSRGNEQFF.

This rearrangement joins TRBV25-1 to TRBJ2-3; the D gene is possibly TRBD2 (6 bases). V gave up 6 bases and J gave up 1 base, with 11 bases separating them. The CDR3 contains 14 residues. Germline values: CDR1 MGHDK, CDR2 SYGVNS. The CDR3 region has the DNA TGTGCCAGCAGCCGGGACTGGGGCACAGATACGCAGTATTTT. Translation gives CASSRDWGTDTQYF.

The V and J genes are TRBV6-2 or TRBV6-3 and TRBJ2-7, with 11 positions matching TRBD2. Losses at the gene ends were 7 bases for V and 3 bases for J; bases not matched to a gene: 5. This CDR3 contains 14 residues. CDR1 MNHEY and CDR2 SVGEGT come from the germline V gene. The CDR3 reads CASTGTSGYYEQYF. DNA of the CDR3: TGTGCCAGCACTGGGACTAGCGGTTACTACGAGCAGTACTTC.

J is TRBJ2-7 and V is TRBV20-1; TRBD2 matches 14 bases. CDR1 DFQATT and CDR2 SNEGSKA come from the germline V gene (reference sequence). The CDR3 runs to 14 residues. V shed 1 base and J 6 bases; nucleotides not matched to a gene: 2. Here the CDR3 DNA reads TGCAGTGCTAGAGCCGGGACTAGCGGGAGCGAGCAGTACTTC. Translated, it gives CSARAGTSGSEQYF.

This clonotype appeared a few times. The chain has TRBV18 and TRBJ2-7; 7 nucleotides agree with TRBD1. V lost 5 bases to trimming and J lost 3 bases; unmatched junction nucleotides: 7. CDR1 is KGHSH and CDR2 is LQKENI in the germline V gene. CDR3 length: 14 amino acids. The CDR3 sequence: CASSGRQGSYEQYF. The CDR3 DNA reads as TGTGCCAGCTCAGGGAGACAGGGAAGCTACGAGCAGTACTTC.

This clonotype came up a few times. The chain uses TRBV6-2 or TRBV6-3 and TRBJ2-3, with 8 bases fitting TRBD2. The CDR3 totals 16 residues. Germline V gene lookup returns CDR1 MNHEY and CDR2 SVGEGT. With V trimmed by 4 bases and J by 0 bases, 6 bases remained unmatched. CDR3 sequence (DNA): TGTGCCAGCAGTTGGAACGGCGGGAGGAGCACAGATACGCAGTATTTT. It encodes CASSWNGGRSTDTQYF.

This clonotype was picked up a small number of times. The CDR3 DNA reads TGCGCCAGCAGCTCCTCCCTGACAGGGGGGAACACCGGGGAGCTGTTTTTT. Its translation: CASSSSLTGGNTGELFF. The J gene is TRBJ2-2, the V gene TRBV5-1, with 9 bases fitting TRBD1. Trimming cost V 3 bases and J 1 base; bases outside gene matches: 7. Germline loops: CDR1 SGHRS, CDR2 YFSETQ. The CDR3 extends over 17 amino acids.

CDR3 bases: TGTGCCAGCAGCCCTCAGGGGAGGAATGAAAAACTGTTTTTT. The encoded protein is CASSPQGRNEKLFF. The chain combines TRBV7-8 with TRBJ1-4; possible D gene TRBD1, 6 bases. The CDR3 runs 14 residues. The V end was cut by 5 bases, the J end by 5 bases, with 12 bases between. CDR1 is SGHVS, CDR2 FQNEAQ, per germline.

DNA for the CDR3: TGTGCCACCAGTGATTTCGGACAGGCGGGCAGGTTCTTC. Amino acid sequence: CATSDFGQAGRFF. The chain recombines TRBV24-1 with TRBJ2-1; 7 bases match TRBD1. CDR1 and CDR2 (germline): KGHDR, SFDVKD. Trimming took 1 base from V and 15 from J; bases not matched to a gene: 8. This CDR3 has 13 amino acids.

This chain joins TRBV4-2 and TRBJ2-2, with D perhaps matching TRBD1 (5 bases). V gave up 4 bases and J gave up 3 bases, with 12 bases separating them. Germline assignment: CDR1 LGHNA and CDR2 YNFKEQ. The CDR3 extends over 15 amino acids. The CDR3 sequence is CASSLDTQYTGELFF. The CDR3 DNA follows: TGTGCCAGCAGCCTGGACACGCAGTACACCGGGGAGCTGTTTTTT.

The CDR3 spells CASSQAVASYEQYF. CDR3 coding DNA: TGTGCCAGCAGCCAAGCGGTCGCGTCCTACGAGCAGTACTTC. The V gene is TRBV3-1, the J gene TRBJ2-7; the D is unclear. This CDR3 is 14 amino acids long. The V end was cut by 1 base, the J end by 1 base, with 8 bases between. The germline gives CDR1 LGHDT, CDR2 YNNKEL (reference sequence).

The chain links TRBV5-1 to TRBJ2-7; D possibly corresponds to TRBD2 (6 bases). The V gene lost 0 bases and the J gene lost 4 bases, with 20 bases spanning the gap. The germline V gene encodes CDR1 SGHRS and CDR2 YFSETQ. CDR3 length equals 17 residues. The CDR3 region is CASSLAPGSGGVYEQYF. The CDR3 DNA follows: TGCGCCAGCAGCTTGGCCCCTGGTAGCGGAGGAGTATACGAGCAGTACTTC.

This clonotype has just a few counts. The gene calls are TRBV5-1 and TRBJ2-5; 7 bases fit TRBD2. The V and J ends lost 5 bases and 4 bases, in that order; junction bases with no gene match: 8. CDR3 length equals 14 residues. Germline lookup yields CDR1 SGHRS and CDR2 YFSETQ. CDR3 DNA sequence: TGCGCCAGCAGTCCCAGCGGGACCCGAGAGACCCAGTACTTC. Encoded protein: CASSPSGTRETQYF.

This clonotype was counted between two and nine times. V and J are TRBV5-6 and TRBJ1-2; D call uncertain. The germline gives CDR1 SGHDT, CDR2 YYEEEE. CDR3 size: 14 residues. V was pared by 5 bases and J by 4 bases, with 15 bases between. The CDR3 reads CASRDEGSIYGYTF. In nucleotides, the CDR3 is TGTGCCAGCAGAGATGAGGGTAGCATCTATGGCTACACCTTC.

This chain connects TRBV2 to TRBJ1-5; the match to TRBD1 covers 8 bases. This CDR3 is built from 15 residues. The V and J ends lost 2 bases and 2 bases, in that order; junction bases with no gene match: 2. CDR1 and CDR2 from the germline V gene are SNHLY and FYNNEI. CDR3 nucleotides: TGTGCCAGCAGTGAACAGGGACAGGGCAATCAGCCCCAGCATTTT. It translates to CASSEQGQGNQPQHF.